The 32 T cell receptor beta chains presented below share a single source sample, sequenced in a study of shared clonotypes between healthy human individuals. Libraries were prepared by immunoSEQ multiplex PCR; TCRdb keeps only in-frame clonotypes and omits some of them. The sample gives roughly 1,600,000 clones, 98% of which show up once; about 0.35% is in the top ten. Source material: naive CD4+ T cells sorted from blood. Subset: CD45RA+ positively selected. The source of these receptors is a man aged 25-45 years in good health.

The chain employs TRBV7-8 and TRBJ2-7; D ambiguous. The CDR3 contains 16 residues. Germline V gives CDR1 SGHVS, CDR2 FQNEAQ. Trimming took 1 base from V and 0 from J, leaving 13 bases between them. The CDR3 nucleotides are TGTGCCAGCAGCTTAGGGCCGACAAGGAGCTCCTACGAGCAGTACTTC. Protein: CASSLGPTRSSYEQYF.

In the case of this clone: In the same sample, other DNA sequences code for this CDR3. The chain combines TRBV6-6 with TRBJ2-7; 12 positions agree with TRBD2. The length of the CDR3 is 14 residues. Germline V gene data show CDR1 as MNHNY and CDR2 as SVGAGI (reference sequence). The V segment lost 6 bases and the J segment 3 bases; nucleotides outside the gene matches: 3. The CDR3 nucleotides read TGTGCCAGCAGCCGACTAGCGGGGGACTACGAGCAGTACTTC. It yields the protein CASSRLAGDYEQYF.

The gene calls are TRBV9 and TRBJ2-7, with a tentative D call TRBD1 (5 bases). From germline, CDR1 is SGDLS and CDR2 YYNGEE. The CDR3 is 16 amino acids. V lost 0 bases and J lost 3, with 16 bases in between. CDR3 amino acids: CASSVGPRQTNYEQYF. In DNA form, the CDR3 reads TGTGCCAGCAGCGTAGGGCCTCGACAGACCAACTACGAGCAGTACTTC.

V usage is TRBV15 and J usage is TRBJ1-1, with D tentatively TRBD1 (5 bases). Germline V CDR1 and CDR2: LNHNV, YYDKDF (reference sequence). This CDR3 has 13 amino acids. Trimming stripped 0 bases from V and 5 bases from J, with 7 bases between. The CDR3 loop reads CATSRDGATEAFF. DNA of the CDR3: TGTGCCACCAGCAGAGATGGGGCTACTGAAGCTTTCTTT.

The chain carries TRBV6-5 and TRBJ2-3; D perhaps matches TRBD2 (5 bases). V lost 4 bases and J lost 5, with 16 bases in between. Germline assignment: CDR1 MNHEY and CDR2 SVGAGI. CDR3 size: 15 residues. The CDR3 coding sequence is TGTGCCAGCAGTTTTGAGGCGGGTGGTGGAGATACGCAGTATTTT. This gives the protein CASSFEAGGGDTQYF.

V and J are TRBV10-3 and TRBJ2-7; possibly TRBD2 for D (5 bases). V lost 4 bases to trimming and J lost 7 bases, with 11 bases between them. CDR1 is ENHRY and CDR2 is SYGVKD in the germline V gene. The CDR3 totals 12 residues. The CDR3 spells CAISAARGEQYF. CDR3 bases: TGTGCCATCAGTGCGGCACGGGGTGAGCAGTACTTC.

The rearrangement links TRBV6-1 to TRBJ2-1, with D maybe TRBD1 (5 bases). Per germline, CDR1 MNHNS and CDR2 SASEGT. This CDR3 region has 15 residues. V dropped 3 bases and J dropped 0 bases, with 9 bases sitting between them. CDR3 DNA sequence: TGTGCCAGCAGTGATCAGGGAAGCTCCTACAATGAGCAGTTCTTC. Its translation is CASSDQGSSYNEQFF.

CDR3 nucleotide sequence: TGTGCCAGCAGCCCTACCCCCTCTCACAGGGAGACGAGCAATCAGCCCCAGCATTTT. It codes for CASSPTPSHRETSNQPQHF. The chain is built from TRBV2 and TRBJ1-5, with D possibly TRBD1 on 6 matching bases. Trimming removed 6 bases from V and 1 base from J, with 25 bases in between. There are 19 residues in the CDR3. CDR1 is SNHLY, CDR2 FYNNEI, per germline.

The genes are TRBV28 and TRBJ1-2; D gene unclear. V lost 4 bases, J lost 3 bases, and 18 bases lay in between. Germline CDR1 is MDHEN and CDR2 is SYDVKM. The CDR3 runs to 16 residues. The CDR3 reads CASSSPSFAKDYGYTF. CDR3 coding DNA: TGTGCCAGCAGTTCCCCTAGTTTCGCGAAGGACTATGGCTACACCTTC.

The chain combines TRBV18 with TRBJ2-5, with a weak D call TRBD2 (5 bases). This CDR3 has 15 residues. Deletions cut 3 bases from V and 5 bases from J, with 16 bases between. CDR1 and CDR2 from the germline V gene are KGHSH and LQKENI. The chain's CDR3 is CASSPPVAISETQYF. The CDR3 region has the DNA TGTGCCAGCTCACCCCCTGTAGCGATCTCCGAGACCCAGTACTTC.

The chain is built from TRBV5-6 and TRBJ2-2; 8 nucleotides agree with TRBD2. Trimming took 2 bases from V and 3 from J; bases not matched to a gene: 15. CDR1 is SGHDT and CDR2 is YYEEEE in the germline V gene. The CDR3 runs to 19 residues. CDR3 nucleotide sequence: TGTGCCAGCAGCTTCTTCCGTCATACTAGCGGACCTGACACCGGGGAGCTGTTTTTT. Translation gives CASSFFRHTSGPDTGELFF. The full variable domain, rest sourced from reference TRBV5-6 and TRBJ2-2, is DAGVTQSPTHLIKTRGQQVTLRCSPKSGHDTVSWYQQALGQGPQFIFQYYEEEERQRGNFPDRFSGHQFPNYSSELNVNALLLGDSALYLCASSFFRHTSGPDTGELFFGEGSRLTVL.

This rearrangement joins TRBV5-1 to TRBJ2-5, with 9 bases that match TRBD2. The CDR3 is 15 amino acids. J lost 5 bases, V lost 4 bases, and 9 bases had no gene match. CDR1 SGHRS and CDR2 YFSETQ come from the germline V gene. The CDR3 bases are TGCGCCAGCAGCACCCAAGCGGGAGGCAGGGAGACCCAGTACTTC. This translates into CASSTQAGGRETQYF.

V is TRBV7-2 and J is TRBJ2-2, with D unclear. The V end was cut by 6 bases, the J end by 0 bases, with 11 bases between. The CDR3 sequence is 15 residues long. Looked up from germline, CDR1 is SGHTA and CDR2 is FQGNSA. The CDR3 coding sequence is TGTGCCAGCAGACCGGACCCTGCGAACACCGGGGAGCTGTTTTTT. Encoded protein: CASRPDPANTGELFF.

This rearrangement joins TRBV13 to TRBJ2-1, with TRBD1 as a possible D gene (6 bases). V was pared by 6 bases and J by 0 bases, with 12 bases between. Germline V gene sequence: CDR1 PRHDT, CDR2 FYEKMQ (reference sequence). The CDR3 totals 15 residues. In DNA, the CDR3 is TGTGCCAGCAGAAAAACAGGGAGCTCCTACAATGAGCAGTTCTTC. Translation gives CASRKTGSSYNEQFF.

This clone was seen only once. The chain carries TRBV6-1 and TRBJ2-4; D might be TRBD1 (5 bases). The CDR3 sequence is 15 residues long. CDR1 is MNHNS and CDR2 is SASEGT in the germline V gene. Trimming removed 4 bases at V and 7 bases at J, with 17 bases between. The CDR3 DNA reads TGTGCCAGCAGTGCAAAGACAGAGATGGGGAACATTCAGTACTTC. Protein product: CASSAKTEMGNIQYF.

The V call is TRBV4-3, the J call TRBJ2-3, with 14 nucleotides matching TRBD2. CDR1 and CDR2 from the germline V gene are LGHNA and YSLEER. This CDR3 has 16 amino acids. V shed 3 bases and J 9 bases; nucleotides not matched to a gene: 8. CDR3 nucleotides: TGCGCCAGCAGCCACCGTGGGACTAGCGGGAGCGGGACGCAGTATTTT. This sequence encodes CASSHRGTSGSGTQYF.

The chain links TRBV7-2 to TRBJ2-7, with D unclear. Trimming shortened V by 5 bases and J by 2 bases, and 16 bases separated the two germline ends. The CDR3 consists of 15 residues. In germline, CDR1 is SGHTA, CDR2 FQGNSA. CDR3 DNA: TGTGCCAGCAGCCCCTCAGGTGCCTACGCCTACGAGCAGTACTTC. Residues: CASSPSGAYAYEQYF.

The rearrangement uses TRBV28 and TRBJ1-5; possibly TRBD1 for D (6 bases). The V and J ends lost 7 bases and 4 bases respectively, with 11 bases between them. Germline V gene data show CDR1 as MDHEN and CDR2 as SYDVKM. This CDR3 comprises 13 residues. The CDR3 nucleotides read TGTGCCAGCAATGGGACACCTAATCAGCCCCAGCATTTT. Protein: CASNGTPNQPQHF.

CDR3 amino acids: CASSLGQVGINEQFF. In nucleotides, the CDR3 is TGTGCCAGCAGCCTGGGACAGGTCGGGATAAATGAGCAGTTCTTC. J is TRBJ2-1 and V is TRBV7-9, with 8 bases lining up with TRBD1. The CDR3 runs to 15 residues. Trimming at V came to 5 bases and at J to 7 bases, leaving 10 bases not matched to a gene. The germline gives CDR1 SEHNR, CDR2 FQNEAQ (reference sequence).

This rearrangement joins TRBV6-5 to TRBJ2-1; D unresolved. CDR3 length: 15 amino acids. Germline V gene sequence: CDR1 MNHEY, CDR2 SVGAGI. V gave up 5 bases and J gave up 4 bases, with 15 bases separating them. The CDR3 loop is CASSPTQLIYNEQFF. CDR3 coding DNA: TGTGCCAGCAGTCCCACGCAGCTAATTTACAATGAGCAGTTCTTC.

The CDR3 is CASSLGDRGHQPQHF. DNA for the CDR3: TGTGCCAGCAGCTTGGGGGACAGGGGTCATCAGCCCCAGCATTTT. The chain combines TRBV5-8 with TRBJ1-5, with 10 nucleotides matching TRBD1. The V gene's germline CDR1 is SGHTS and CDR2 YDEGEE. This CDR3 has 15 residues. The V segment lost 0 bases and the J segment 5 bases; nucleotides outside the gene matches: 2.

The chain uses TRBV10-3 and TRBJ2-7, with 8 bases fitting TRBD2. Germline V gives CDR1 ENHRY, CDR2 SYGVKD. The CDR3 covers 16 residues. V dropped 4 bases and J dropped 2; count of bases not matched to a gene: 10. The CDR3 is CAISAAKRESAYEQYF. In DNA, the CDR3 is TGTGCCATCAGTGCGGCGAAGCGGGAGAGTGCCTACGAGCAGTACTTC.

Regarding this clone: Germline and junction disagree at one end, which may indicate a read error. J is TRBJ2-5 and V is TRBV25-1, with no clear D. The CDR3 covers 12 residues. Per the germline V gene, CDR1 is MGHDK and CDR2 is SYGVNS. CDR3 amino acids: CASSESLEIQYF. The CDR3 DNA sequence: TGTGCCAGCAGTGAATCATTAGAGATCCAGTACTTC.

This clone came up a few times. Other DNA sequences in this sample translate to the same CDR3. The V call is TRBV5-1, the J call TRBJ2-3; tentative D call: TRBD2 (6 bases). The germline V gene has CDR1 SGHRS and CDR2 YFSETQ. Trimming left V 0 bases short and J 1 base short, with 9 bases between. The CDR3 is 15 residues long. The CDR3 spells CASSLAGDRTDTQYF. CDR3 DNA: TGCGCCAGCAGCTTGGCGGGGGATCGCACAGATACGCAGTATTTT.

The V and J genes are TRBV5-1 and TRBJ2-7; no firm D call. With 0 bases removed from V and 0 bases from J, the gap between germline ends came to 10 bases. The CDR3 contains 15 residues. Germline values: CDR1 SGHRS, CDR2 YFSETQ. In DNA form, the CDR3 reads TGCGCCAGCAGCTTGGCCGGACCCCACTCCTACGAGCAGTACTTC. Its protein is CASSLAGPHSYEQYF. The full variable domain, in which reference TRBV5-1 and TRBJ2-7 provide the parts outside the CDR3, is KAGVTQTPRYLIKTRGQQVTLSCSPISGHRSVSWYQQTPGQGLQFLFEYFSETQRNKGNFPGRFSGRQFSNSRSEMNVSTLELGDSALYLCASSLAGPHSYEQYFGPGTRLTVT.

CDR3 coding DNA: TGTGCCACCAAGGGGGAAGCGCCGGGCGATACGCAGTATTTT. Translation: CATKGEAPGDTQYF. The chain is built from TRBV28 and TRBJ2-3, with D perhaps matching TRBD1 (6 bases). The CDR3 runs to 14 residues. V lost 10 bases, J lost 6 bases, and 20 bases lay in between. Germline V gene lookup returns CDR1 MDHEN and CDR2 SYDVKM.

This chain links TRBV28 with TRBJ2-5, with 8 bases that match TRBD1. The CDR3 runs to 14 residues. Germline V gene sequence: CDR1 MDHEN, CDR2 SYDVKM. Trimming at V came to 7 bases and at J to 0 bases, leaving 4 bases not matched to a gene. CDR3 DNA: TGTGCCAGCACCGCAGGGGGCCACCAAGAGACCCAGTACTTC. The encoded protein is CASTAGGHQETQYF.

The chain combines TRBV30 with TRBJ1-5, with 9 bases lining up with TRBD1. The CDR3 has 14 residues. V shed 5 bases and J 7 bases; nucleotides not matched to a gene: 9. Germline V gene sequence: CDR1 GTSNPN, CDR2 SVGIG (reference sequence). CDR3: CAWGSQGAGQPQHF. The CDR3 bases are TGTGCCTGGGGATCACAGGGGGCAGGACAGCCCCAGCATTTT.

Comment on this clone: The sample carries other DNA sequences with the same CDR3. V and J are TRBV30 and TRBJ2-1; no clear D. The germline V and J ends were trimmed by 0 bases and 10 bases, with 7 bases remaining between them. CDR3 size: 11 residues. Germline lookup yields CDR1 GTSNPN and CDR2 SVGIG (reference sequence). The CDR3 sequence: CAWSVLREQFF. DNA for the CDR3: TGTGCCTGGAGTGTCCTGAGGGAGCAGTTCTTC.

The chain is built from TRBV19 and TRBJ1-1; D possibly corresponds to TRBD1 (5 bases). CDR3 size: 13 residues. Trimming removed 5 bases at V and 2 bases at J, with 9 bases between. Germline V gene lookup returns CDR1 LNHDA and CDR2 SQIVND (reference sequence). Here the CDR3 DNA reads TGTGCCAGTAGTGGGGGGGTTAACACTGAAGCTTTCTTT. This sequence encodes CASSGGVNTEAFF.

CDR3 sequence: CASSLDFGGYTF. Here the CDR3 DNA reads TGTGCCAGCAGCTTGGACTTCGGGGGCTACACCTTC. This rearrangement joins TRBV5-4 to TRBJ1-2; no firm D call. Germline CDR1 and CDR2: SGHNT and YYREEE (reference sequence). V was clipped by 0 bases and J by 8 bases, with 8 bases between them. The CDR3 loop spans 12 amino acids.

The rearrangement joins TRBV29-1 to TRBJ2-5; D is tentatively TRBD1 or TRBD2 (6 bases each). CDR1 and CDR2 (germline): SQVTM, ANQGSEA. The CDR3 consists of 12 residues. The V end was cut by 7 bases, the J end by 1 base, with 10 bases between. CDR3 residues: CSGGGPQETQYF. The CDR3 DNA reads as TGCAGCGGAGGGGGGCCCCAAGAGACCCAGTACTTC. Complete variable domain (other parts from reference TRBV29-1 and TRBJ2-5): SAVISQKPSRDICQRGTSLTIQCQVDSQVTMMFWYRQQPGQSLTLIATANQGSEATYESGFVIDKFPISRPNLTFSTLTVSNMSPEDSSIYLCSGGGPQETQYFGPGTRLLVL.